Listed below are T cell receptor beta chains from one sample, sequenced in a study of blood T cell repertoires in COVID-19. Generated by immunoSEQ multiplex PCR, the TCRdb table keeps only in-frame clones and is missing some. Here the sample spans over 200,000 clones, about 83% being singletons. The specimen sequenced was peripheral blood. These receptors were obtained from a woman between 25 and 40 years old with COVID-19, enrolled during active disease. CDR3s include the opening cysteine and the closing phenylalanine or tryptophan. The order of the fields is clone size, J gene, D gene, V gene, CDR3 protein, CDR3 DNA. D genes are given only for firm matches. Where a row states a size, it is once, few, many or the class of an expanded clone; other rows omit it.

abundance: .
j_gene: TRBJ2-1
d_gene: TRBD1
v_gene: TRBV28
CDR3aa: CASMRTGGNEQFF
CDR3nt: TGTGCCAGCATGAGGACAGGGGGCAATGAGCAGTTCTTC

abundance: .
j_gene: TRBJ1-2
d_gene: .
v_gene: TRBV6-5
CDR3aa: CASSYSIDSRGYTF
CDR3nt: TGTGCCAGCAGTTACTCGATAGACAGTCGTGGCTACACCTTC

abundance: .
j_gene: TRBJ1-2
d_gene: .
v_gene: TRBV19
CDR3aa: CASSIRQPLDGYTF
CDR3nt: TGTGCCAGTAGTATCAGACAGCCCCTGGATGGCTACACCTTC

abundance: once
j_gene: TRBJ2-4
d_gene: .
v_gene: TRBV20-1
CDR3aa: CSTDWKNIQYF
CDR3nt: TGCAGTACGGACTGGAAAAACATTCAGTACTTC

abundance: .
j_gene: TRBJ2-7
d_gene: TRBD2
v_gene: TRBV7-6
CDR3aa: CASSELAGAGHEQYF
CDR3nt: TGTGCCAGCAGCGAACTAGCGGGAGCAGGCCACGAGCAGTACTTC

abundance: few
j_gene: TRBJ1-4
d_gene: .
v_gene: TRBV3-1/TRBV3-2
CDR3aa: CASSYRVGNEKLFF
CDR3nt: TGTGCCAGCAGCTACAGGGTAGGGAATGAAAAACTGTTTTTT

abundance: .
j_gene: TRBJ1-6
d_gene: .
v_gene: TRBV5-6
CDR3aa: CASSSTGSSYNSPLHF
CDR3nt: TGTGCCAGCAGCTCCACAGGGAGCTCCTATAATTCACCCCTCCACTTT

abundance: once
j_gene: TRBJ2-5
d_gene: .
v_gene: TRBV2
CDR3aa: CASTIAVGETQYF
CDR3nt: TGTGCCAGCACCATAGCGGTGGGGGAGACCCAGTACTTC

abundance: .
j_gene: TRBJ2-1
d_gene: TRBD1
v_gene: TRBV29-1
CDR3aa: CSVESPQGARGNEQFF
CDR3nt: TGCAGCGTTGAATCCCCACAGGGGGCAAGGGGCAATGAGCAGTTCTTC

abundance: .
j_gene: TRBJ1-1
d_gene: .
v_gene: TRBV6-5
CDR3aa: CASSYSLTGGTEAFF
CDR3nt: TGTGCCAGCAGTTACTCGTTGACGGGGGGAACTGAAGCTTTCTTT

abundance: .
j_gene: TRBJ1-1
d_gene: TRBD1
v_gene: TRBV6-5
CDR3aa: CASRTGGREAFF
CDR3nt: TGTGCCAGCAGGACAGGGGGGAGGGAAGCTTTCTTT

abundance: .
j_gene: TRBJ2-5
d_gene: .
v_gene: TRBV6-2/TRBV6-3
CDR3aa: CASSRLVAETQYF
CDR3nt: TGTGCCAGCAGCAGACTAGTTGCGGAGACCCAGTACTTC

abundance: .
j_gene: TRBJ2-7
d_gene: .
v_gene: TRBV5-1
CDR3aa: CASSSGSPYEQYF
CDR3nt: TGCGCCAGCAGCTCCGGTTCTCCTTACGAGCAGTACTTC

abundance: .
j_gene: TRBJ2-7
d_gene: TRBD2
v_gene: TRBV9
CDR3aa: CASSAGVAGTYGEQYF
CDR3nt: TGTGCCAGCAGCGCCGGGGTAGCGGGAACCTACGGCGAGCAGTACTTC

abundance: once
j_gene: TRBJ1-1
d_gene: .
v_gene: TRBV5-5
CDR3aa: CASSLHTGMAEAFF
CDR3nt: TGTGCCAGCAGCCTACATACCGGGATGGCTGAAGCTTTCTTT

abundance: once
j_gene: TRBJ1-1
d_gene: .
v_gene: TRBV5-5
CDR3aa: CASSLEGQELTEAFF
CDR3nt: TGTGCCAGCAGCTTGGAGGGGCAGGAGCTCACTGAAGCTTTCTTT

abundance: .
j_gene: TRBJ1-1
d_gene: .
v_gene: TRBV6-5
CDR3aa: CASSSNRAMNTEAFF
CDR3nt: TGTGCCAGCAGTTCAAACAGGGCGATGAACACTGAAGCTTTCTTT

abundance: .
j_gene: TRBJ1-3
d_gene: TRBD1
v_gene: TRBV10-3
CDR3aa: CAISEDRVGTGNTIYF
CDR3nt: TGTGCCATCAGTGAGGACAGGGTAGGGACTGGAAACACCATATATTTT

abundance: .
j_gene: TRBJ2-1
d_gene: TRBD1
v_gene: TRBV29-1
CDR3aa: CSVEQTGSAYNEQFF
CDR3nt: TGCAGCGTTGAGCAGACAGGGAGCGCCTACAATGAGCAGTTCTTC

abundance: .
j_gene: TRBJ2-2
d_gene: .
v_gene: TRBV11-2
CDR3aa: CASRYGVNTGELFF
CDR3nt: TGTGCCAGCAGATACGGGGTGAACACCGGGGAGCTGTTTTTT

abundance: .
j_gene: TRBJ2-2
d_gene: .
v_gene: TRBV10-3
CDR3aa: CAIKGEGTGELFF
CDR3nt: TGTGCCATCAAGGGAGAGGGCACCGGGGAGCTGTTTTTT

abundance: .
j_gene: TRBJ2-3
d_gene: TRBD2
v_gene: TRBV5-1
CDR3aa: CASRPTSGNTDTQYF
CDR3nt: TGCGCCAGCAGACCGACTAGCGGGAACACAGATACGCAGTATTTT

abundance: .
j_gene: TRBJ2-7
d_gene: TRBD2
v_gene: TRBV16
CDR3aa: CASSTPGLAGGINSYEQYF
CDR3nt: TGTGCCAGCAGCACCCCGGGACTAGCGGGGGGCATTAACTCCTACGAGCAGTACTTC

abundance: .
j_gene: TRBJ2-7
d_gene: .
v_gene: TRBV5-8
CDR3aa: CASSLVRVYEQYF
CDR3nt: TGTGCCAGCAGCTTGGTGCGGGTTTACGAGCAGTACTTC

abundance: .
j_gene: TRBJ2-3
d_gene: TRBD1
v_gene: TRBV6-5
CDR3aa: CASSSPGGNTDTQYF
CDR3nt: TGTGCCAGCAGTTCCCCAGGGGGTAACACAGATACGCAGTATTTT

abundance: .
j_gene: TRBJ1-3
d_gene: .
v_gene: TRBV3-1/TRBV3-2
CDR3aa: CASSQAGYGNTIYF
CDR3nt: TGTGCCAGCAGCCAAGCAGGGTACGGAAACACCATATATTTT

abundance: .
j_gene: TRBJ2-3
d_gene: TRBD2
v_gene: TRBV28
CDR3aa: CASSVREGGADTQYF
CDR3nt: TGTGCCAGCAGCGTCCGGGAGGGAGGGGCAGATACGCAGTATTTT

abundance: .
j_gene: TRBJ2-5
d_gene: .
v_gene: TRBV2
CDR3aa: CASSDLETQYF
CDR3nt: TGTGCCAGCAGTGACTTAGAGACCCAGTACTTC

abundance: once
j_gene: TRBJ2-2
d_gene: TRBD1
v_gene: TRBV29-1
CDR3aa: CSGGQPTGELFF
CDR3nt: TGCAGCGGGGGACAGCCCACCGGGGAGCTGTTTTTT

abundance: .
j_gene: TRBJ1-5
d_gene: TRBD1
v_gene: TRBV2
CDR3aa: CASSEVTGGWGQHF
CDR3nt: TGTGCCAGCAGTGAAGTGACAGGGGGTTGGGGCCAGCATTTT

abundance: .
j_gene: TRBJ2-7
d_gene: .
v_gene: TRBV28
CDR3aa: CASSLIFLGVSEQYF
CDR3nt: TGTGCCAGCAGTTTAATTTTTCTCGGGGTGAGCGAGCAGTACTTC

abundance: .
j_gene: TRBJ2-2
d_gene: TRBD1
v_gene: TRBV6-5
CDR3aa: CASSYRQGGELFF
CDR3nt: TGTGCCAGCAGTTACCGACAGGGCGGGGAGCTGTTTTTT

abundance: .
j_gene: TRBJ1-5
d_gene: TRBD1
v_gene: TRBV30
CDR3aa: CAWSQTGGGSQPQHF
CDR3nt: TGTGCCTGGAGCCAAACAGGGGGGGGTAGTCAGCCCCAGCATTTT

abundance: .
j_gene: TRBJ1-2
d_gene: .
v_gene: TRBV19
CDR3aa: CASTPSTYGYTF
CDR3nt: TGTGCCAGTACCCCCAGTACCTATGGCTACACCTTC

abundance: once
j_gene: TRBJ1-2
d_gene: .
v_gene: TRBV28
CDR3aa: CASSQMTAYGYTF
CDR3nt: TGTGCCAGCAGTCAGATGACAGCATATGGCTACACCTTC

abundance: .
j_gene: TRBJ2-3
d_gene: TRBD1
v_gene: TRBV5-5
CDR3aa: CASSWTGAQDTQYF
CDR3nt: TGTGCCAGCAGCTGGACAGGGGCTCAAGATACGCAGTATTTT

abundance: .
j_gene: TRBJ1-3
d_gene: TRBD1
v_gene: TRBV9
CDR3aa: CASSDRTGSGNTIYF
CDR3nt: TGTGCCAGCAGCGATAGGACAGGGTCTGGAAACACCATATATTTT

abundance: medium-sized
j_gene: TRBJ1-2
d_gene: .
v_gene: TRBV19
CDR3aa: CASSISGDYGYTF
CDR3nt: TGTGCCAGTAGTATATCGGGAGACTATGGCTACACCTTC

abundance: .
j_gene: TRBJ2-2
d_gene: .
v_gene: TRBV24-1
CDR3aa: CATSDPRQTTGELFF
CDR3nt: TGTGCCACCAGTGACCCCCGACAGACCACCGGGGAGCTGTTTTTT

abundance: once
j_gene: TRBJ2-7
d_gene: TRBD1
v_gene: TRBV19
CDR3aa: CASRQSPGQSYEQYF
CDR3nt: TGTGCCAGTAGGCAATCCCCGGGACAGTCATACGAGCAGTACTTC

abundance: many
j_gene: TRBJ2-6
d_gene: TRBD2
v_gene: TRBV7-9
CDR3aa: CASSLGTSGRTGANVLTF
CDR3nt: TGTGCCAGCAGCTTAGGGACTAGCGGGAGAACTGGGGCCAACGTCCTGACTTTC

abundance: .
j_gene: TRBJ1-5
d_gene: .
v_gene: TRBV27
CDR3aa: CASSLFGPGGPPNQPQHF
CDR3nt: TGTGCCAGCAGTTTATTTGGGCCTGGGGGCCCCCCTAATCAGCCCCAGCATTTT

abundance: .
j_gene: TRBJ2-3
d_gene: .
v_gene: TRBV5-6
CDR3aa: CASSLAGESADTQYF
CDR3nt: TGTGCCAGCAGCTTGGCAGGGGAGAGCGCAGATACGCAGTATTTT

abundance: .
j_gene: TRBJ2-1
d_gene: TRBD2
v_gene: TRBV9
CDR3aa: CASSPYGGGNEQFF
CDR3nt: TGTGCCAGCAGCCCCTACGGGGGGGGGAATGAGCAGTTCTTC

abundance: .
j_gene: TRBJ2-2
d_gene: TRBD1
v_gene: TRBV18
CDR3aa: CASSPGQSNTGELFF
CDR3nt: TGTGCCAGCTCCCCGGGACAGTCTAACACCGGGGAGCTGTTTTTT

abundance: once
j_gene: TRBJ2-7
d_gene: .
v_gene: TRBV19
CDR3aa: CASTPGTFSSEQYF
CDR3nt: TGTGCCAGTACCCCCGGGACTTTTTCATCCGAGCAGTACTTC

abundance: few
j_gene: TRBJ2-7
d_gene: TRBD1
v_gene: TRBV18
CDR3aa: CASSPDRGTTYEQYF
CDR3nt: TGTGCCAGCTCACCGGACAGGGGGACTACCTACGAGCAGTACTTC

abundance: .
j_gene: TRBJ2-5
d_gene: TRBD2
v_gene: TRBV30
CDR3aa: CAFDQRGVKETQYF
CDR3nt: TGTGCCTTTGATCAGCGGGGGGTCAAAGAGACCCAGTACTTC

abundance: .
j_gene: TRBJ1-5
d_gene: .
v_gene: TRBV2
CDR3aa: CASSPGGASQPQHF
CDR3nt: TGTGCCAGCAGTCCTGGGGGCGCGAGTCAGCCCCAGCATTTT

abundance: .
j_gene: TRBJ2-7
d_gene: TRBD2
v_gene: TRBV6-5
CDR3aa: CASSSSGTGTYEQYF
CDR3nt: TGTGCCAGCAGTTCCAGCGGGACCGGTACCTACGAGCAGTACTTC

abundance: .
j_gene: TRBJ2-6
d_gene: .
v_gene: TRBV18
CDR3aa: CASSPRTGLYSGANVLTF
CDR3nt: TGTGCCAGCTCACCACGGACGGGACTTTACTCTGGGGCCAACGTCCTGACTTTC

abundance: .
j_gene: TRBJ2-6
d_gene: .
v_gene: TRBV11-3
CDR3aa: CASSSGSGANVLTF
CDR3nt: TGTGCCAGCAGTTCCGGCTCTGGGGCCAACGTCCTGACTTTC

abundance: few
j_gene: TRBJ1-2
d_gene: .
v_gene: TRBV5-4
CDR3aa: CASSQWGEFGYTF
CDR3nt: TGTGCCAGCAGCCAATGGGGGGAGTTCGGCTACACCTTC

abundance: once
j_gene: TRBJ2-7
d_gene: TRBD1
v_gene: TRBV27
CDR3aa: CASSFGRGLEQYF
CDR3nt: TGTGCCAGCAGTTTCGGCAGGGGGCTTGAGCAGTACTTC

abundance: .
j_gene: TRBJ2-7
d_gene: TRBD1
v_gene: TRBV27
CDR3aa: CASSSPGQGSYEQYF
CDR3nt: TGTGCCAGCAGTTCGCCGGGACAGGGCTCCTACGAGCAGTACTTC

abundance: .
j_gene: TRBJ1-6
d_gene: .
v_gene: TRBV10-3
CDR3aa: CAISTEGEGSPLHF
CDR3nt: TGTGCCATCAGTACAGAGGGGGAGGGTTCACCCCTCCACTTT

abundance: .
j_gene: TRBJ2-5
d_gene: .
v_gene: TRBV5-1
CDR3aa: CASSFQTNRETQYF
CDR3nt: TGCGCCAGCAGTTTCCAGACTAATAGAGAGACCCAGTACTTC